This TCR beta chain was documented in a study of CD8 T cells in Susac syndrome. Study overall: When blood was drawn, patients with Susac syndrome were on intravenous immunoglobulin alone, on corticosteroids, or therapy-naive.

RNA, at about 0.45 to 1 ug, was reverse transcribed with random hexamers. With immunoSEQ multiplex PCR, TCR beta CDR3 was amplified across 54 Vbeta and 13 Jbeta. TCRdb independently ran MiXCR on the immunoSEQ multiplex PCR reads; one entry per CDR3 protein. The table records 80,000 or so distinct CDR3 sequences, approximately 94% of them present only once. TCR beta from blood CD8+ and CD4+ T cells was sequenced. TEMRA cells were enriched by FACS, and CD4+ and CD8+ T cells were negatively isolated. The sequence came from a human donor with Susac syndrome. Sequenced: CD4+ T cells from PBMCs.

CDR3 DNA sequence: TGCGCCAGCAGCTCCGATAGGGGGATAATCACTGAAGCTTTCTTT. Translating it yields CASSSDRGIITEAFF. The chain recombines TRBV5-1 with TRBJ1-1; D perhaps matches TRBD1 (6 bases). Per the germline V gene, CDR1 is SGHRS and CDR2 is YFSETQ. There are 15 residues in the CDR3. V was clipped by 3 bases and J by 4 bases, with 16 bases between them.